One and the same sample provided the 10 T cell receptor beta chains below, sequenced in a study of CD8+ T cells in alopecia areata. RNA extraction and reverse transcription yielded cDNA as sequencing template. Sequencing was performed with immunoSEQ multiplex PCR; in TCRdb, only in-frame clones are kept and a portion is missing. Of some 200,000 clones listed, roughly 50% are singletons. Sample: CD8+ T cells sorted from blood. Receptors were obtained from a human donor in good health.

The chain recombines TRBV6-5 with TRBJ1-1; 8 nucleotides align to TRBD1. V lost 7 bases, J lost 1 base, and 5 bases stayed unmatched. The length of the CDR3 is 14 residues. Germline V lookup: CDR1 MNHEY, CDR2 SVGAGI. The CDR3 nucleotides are TGTGCCAGCATTGGCGGACAGGGGAACACTGAAGCTTTCTTT. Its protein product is CASIGGQGNTEAFF.

CDR3 sequence reads: CASSFTWTAANYGYTF. For the CDR3, the DNA is TGTGCCAGCAGCTTCACCTGGACAGCGGCTAACTATGGCTACACCTTC. The J gene is TRBJ1-2, the V gene TRBV7-9; a weak D match, TRBD1 (6 bases). Trimming cost V 3 bases and J 0 bases, with 14 bases left between them. CDR3 length equals 16 residues. Germline V gene sequence: CDR1 SEHNR, CDR2 FQNEAQ (reference sequence).

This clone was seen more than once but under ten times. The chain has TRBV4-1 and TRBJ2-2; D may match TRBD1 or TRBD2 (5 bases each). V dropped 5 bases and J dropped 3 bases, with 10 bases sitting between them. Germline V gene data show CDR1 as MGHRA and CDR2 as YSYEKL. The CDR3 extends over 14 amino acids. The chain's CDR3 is CASSKGTYTGELFF. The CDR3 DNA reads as TGCGCCAGCAGCAAAGGGACCTACACCGGGGAGCTGTTTTTT.

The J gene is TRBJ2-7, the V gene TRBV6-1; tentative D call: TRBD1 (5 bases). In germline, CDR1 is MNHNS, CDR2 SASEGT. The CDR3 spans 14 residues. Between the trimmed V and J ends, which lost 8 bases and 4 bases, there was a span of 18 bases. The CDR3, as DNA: TGTGCCAGCTCACCCAGGGATAACGGATACGAGCAGTACTTC. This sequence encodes CASSPRDNGYEQYF.

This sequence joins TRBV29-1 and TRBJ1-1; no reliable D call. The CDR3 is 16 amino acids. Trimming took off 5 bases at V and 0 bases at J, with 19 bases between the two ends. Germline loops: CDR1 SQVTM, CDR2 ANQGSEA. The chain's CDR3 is CSVPGLDTTMNTEAFF. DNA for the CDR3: TGCAGCGTTCCAGGACTAGATACCACAATGAACACTGAAGCTTTCTTT.

CDR3 nucleotides: TGTGCCAGCAGCTTAAAGATCTCTGGGGCCAACGTCCTGACTTTC. It encodes CASSLKISGANVLTF. V is TRBV7-6 and J is TRBJ2-6; no firm D call. CDR3 length equals 15 residues. Trimming left V 2 bases short and J 0 bases short, with 5 bases between. The germline gives CDR1 SGHVS, CDR2 FNYEAQ.

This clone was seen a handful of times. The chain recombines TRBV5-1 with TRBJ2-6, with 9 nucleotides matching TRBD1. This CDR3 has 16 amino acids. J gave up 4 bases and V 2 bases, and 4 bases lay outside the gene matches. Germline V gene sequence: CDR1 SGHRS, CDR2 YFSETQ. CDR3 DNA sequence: TGCGCCAGCAGCTTCAGGACAGGGGACGGGGCCAACGTCCTGACTTTC. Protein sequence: CASSFRTGDGANVLTF.

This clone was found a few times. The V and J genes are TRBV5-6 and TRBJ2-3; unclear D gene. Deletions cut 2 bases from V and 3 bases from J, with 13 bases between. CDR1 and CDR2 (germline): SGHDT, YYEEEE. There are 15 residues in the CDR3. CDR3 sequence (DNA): TGTGCCAGCAGCTTCGACACGTCAGCTACAGATACGCAGTATTTT. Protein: CASSFDTSATDTQYF.

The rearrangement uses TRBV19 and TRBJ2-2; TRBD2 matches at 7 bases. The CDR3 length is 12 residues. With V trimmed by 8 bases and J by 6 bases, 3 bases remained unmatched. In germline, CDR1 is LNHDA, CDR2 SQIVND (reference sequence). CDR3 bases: TGTGCCAGTGGGGGAGGGGCCGGGGAGCTGTTTTTT. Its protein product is CASGGGAGELFF.

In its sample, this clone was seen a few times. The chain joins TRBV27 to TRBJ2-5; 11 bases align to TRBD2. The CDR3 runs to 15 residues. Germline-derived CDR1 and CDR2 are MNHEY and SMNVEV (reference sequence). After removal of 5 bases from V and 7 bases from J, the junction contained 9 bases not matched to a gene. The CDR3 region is CASSQIAGGLGTQYF. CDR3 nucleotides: TGTGCCAGCAGTCAGATAGCGGGGGGGCTGGGGACCCAGTACTTC.